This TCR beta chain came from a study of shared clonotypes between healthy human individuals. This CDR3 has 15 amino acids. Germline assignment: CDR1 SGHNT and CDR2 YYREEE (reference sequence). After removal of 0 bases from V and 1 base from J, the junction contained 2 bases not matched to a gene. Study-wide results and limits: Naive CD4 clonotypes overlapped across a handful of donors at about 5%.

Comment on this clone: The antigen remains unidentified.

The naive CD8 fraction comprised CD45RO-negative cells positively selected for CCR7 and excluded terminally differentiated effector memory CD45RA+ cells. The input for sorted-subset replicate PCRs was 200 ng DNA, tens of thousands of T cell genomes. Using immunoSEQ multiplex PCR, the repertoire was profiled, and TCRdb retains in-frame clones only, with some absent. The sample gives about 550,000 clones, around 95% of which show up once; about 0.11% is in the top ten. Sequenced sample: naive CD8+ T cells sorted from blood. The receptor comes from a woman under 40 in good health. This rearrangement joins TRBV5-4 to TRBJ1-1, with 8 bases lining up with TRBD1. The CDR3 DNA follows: TGTGCCAGCAGCTTGGGACAGGGGACGAACACTGAAGCTTTCTTT. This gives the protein CASSLGQGTNTEAFF.